The rows below give T cell receptor beta chains drawn from one sample of a study of blood T cell repertoires in COVID-19. The data were produced by immunoSEQ multiplex PCR, yet TCRdb's version contains in-frame clones alone and is incomplete. The sample shows about 200,000 clones, roughly nine tenths of them seen only once. What was sequenced was peripheral blood. The receptors were sampled from a man aged 25-45 years with acute or convalescent COVID-19. CDR3s include the opening cysteine and the closing phenylalanine or tryptophan. D genes are given only for firm matches. Size tells how often a clone was seen (once, few, many) or the class of an expanded clone, and some rows leave it out.

size: .
V: TRBV29-1
D: TRBD1
J: TRBJ2-7
DNA: TGCAGCGTTGAGGCGGGACAGGGACGCTACGAGCAGTACTTC
CDR3: CSVEAGQGRYEQYF

size: .
V: TRBV5-1
D: TRBD2
J: TRBJ2-1
DNA: TGCGCCAGCAGTATCGGCGGGACTAGCGCCAACAATGAGCAGTTCTTC
CDR3: CASSIGGTSANNEQFF

size: once
V: TRBV28
D: .
J: TRBJ2-5
DNA: TGTGCCAGCAACGGTGCGAGCCAAGAGACCCAGTACTTC
CDR3: CASNGASQETQYF

size: .
V: TRBV27
D: TRBD1
J: TRBJ1-2
DNA: TGTGCCAGCAGTTCGACAGGGGGGAACTATGGCTACACCTTC
CDR3: CASSSTGGNYGYTF

size: .
V: TRBV3-1/TRBV3-2
D: TRBD1
J: TRBJ1-5
DNA: TGTGCCAGCAGCCAAGGCGCAGCGAGACAGGGGGCCTATCAGCCCCAGCATTTT
CDR3: CASSQGAARQGAYQPQHF

size: .
V: TRBV6-5
D: .
J: TRBJ2-3
DNA: TGTGCCCTACACAGCAAGGTAGCAGGGCGCGATACGCAGTATTTT
CDR3: CALHSKVAGRDTQYF

size: .
V: TRBV28
D: .
J: TRBJ2-7
DNA: TGTGCCAGCAGTTCACTGACCTGGGCCCCTGGAAACGAGCAGTACTTC
CDR3: CASSSLTWAPGNEQYF

size: .
V: TRBV30
D: .
J: TRBJ1-2
DNA: TGTGCCTGGAGTAGGACAGTTAACTATGGCTACACCTTC
CDR3: CAWSRTVNYGYTF

size: .
V: TRBV4-1
D: .
J: TRBJ1-4
DNA: TGCGCCAGCAGCTTGTCCCAGGGTGAAAAACTGTTTTTT
CDR3: CASSLSQGEKLFF

size: .
V: TRBV6-5
D: TRBD1
J: TRBJ1-6
DNA: TGTGCCAGCAGGAGAAACAGGGGTGTGGATTCACCCCTCCACTTT
CDR3: CASRRNRGVDSPLHF

size: .
V: TRBV7-6
D: .
J: TRBJ2-3
DNA: TGTGCCAGCAGCACCTCGGGAAGCACAGATACGCAGTATTTT
CDR3: CASSTSGSTDTQYF

size: .
V: TRBV6-4
D: TRBD1
J: TRBJ1-5
DNA: TGTGCCAGCCGGAGCATTGGACAGGGGGTATGTCAGCCCCAGCATTTT
CDR3: CASRSIGQGVCQPQHF

size: .
V: TRBV5-6
D: .
J: TRBJ2-3
DNA: TGTGCCAGCAGCTTGGTGCGCAGGAAGGTAGATACGCAGTATTTT
CDR3: CASSLVRRKVDTQYF

size: .
V: TRBV28
D: .
J: TRBJ1-1
DNA: .
CDR3: CASSSSRVLAEAFF

size: .
V: TRBV9
D: .
J: TRBJ2-3
DNA: TGTGCCAGCTCGCGCCAAACTAGCACAGATACGCAGTATTTT
CDR3: CASSRQTSTDTQYF

size: .
V: TRBV28
D: .
J: TRBJ1-1
DNA: TGTGCCAGCAGTACCCCCCGAAGGAGCACTGAAGCTTTCTTT
CDR3: CASSTPRRSTEAFF

size: .
V: TRBV19
D: .
J: TRBJ2-4
DNA: TGTGCCAGTAACGCGGTGAGGTTTGAGAACATTCAGTACTTC
CDR3: CASNAVRFENIQYF